This T cell receptor beta chain is drawn from a study of CD8+ T cells in alopecia areata. Background on the study: C3H/HeJ donors aged roughly 6-13 months with spontaneous alopecia supplied skin grafted onto roughly 6-10-week-old female C3H/HeJ mice. Study-level results: Resident alphabeta T cells of normal skin are also sequenced in scalp samples.

Pooled cells of cutaneous lymph node origin were sorted on CD4, CD8alpha, NKG2D, NKG2ACE and other markers. This clone was found a few times. Its antigen is still unknown. The genes are named according to mouse. The CDR3 end falls 4 residues outside the read, so it is completed with the germline J gene. The ends lost 1 base at V and 0 bases at J; junction bases unmatched: 10. CDR3 length: 17 amino acids. Germline values: CDR1 GKSSPN, CDR2 SITVG. Following RNA extraction, reverse transcription yielded cDNA that acted as the sequencing template. The data were produced by immunoSEQ multiplex PCR, yet TCRdb's version contains in-frame clones alone and is incomplete. There are under 350,000 clones in the sample, none observed a single time.

Sequenced input: CD4+ T cells sorted from a lymph node. The chain joins TRBV31 to TRBJ2-3; TRBD2 matches at 7 bases. This TCR was sampled from a C3H/HeJ mouse with alopecia areata. Strain haplotype (MHC): H2-k. This CDR3 is CAWSPAVGGTSAETLYF. The CDR3 bases that were read are TGTGCCTGGAGTCCAGCTGTTGGGGGGACTAGTGCAGAA.